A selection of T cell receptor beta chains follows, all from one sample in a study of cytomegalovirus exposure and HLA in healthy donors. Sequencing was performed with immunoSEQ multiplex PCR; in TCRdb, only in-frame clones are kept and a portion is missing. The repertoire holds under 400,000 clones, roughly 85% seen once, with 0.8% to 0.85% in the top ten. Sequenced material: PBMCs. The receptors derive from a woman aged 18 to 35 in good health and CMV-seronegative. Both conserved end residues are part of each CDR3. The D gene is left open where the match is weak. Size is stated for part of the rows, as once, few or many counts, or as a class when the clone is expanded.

TGTGCCAGCAGTTTATATCTCTCGGAGGGGCCTCCCTACGAGCAGTACTTC,CASSLYLSEGPPYEQYF,.,TRBJ2-7,.,TRBV27
TGCGCCAGCAGCTTTCGAGGAGATGAGCAGTTCTTC,CASSFRGDEQFF,.,TRBJ2-1,.,TRBV5-1
TGTGCCAGCGGGGACTTCTCGTGTCCGTTTTTT,CASGDFSCPFF,.,TRBJ2-2,.,TRBV6-4
TGTGCCTGGAGTGTATCATTAGATACGCAGTATTTT,CAWSVSLDTQYF,.,TRBJ2-3,.,TRBV30
TGTGCCAGCAGGGGCGGGGCAGAAGCTTTCTTT,CASRGGAEAFF,.,TRBJ1-1,few,TRBV14
TGCGCCAGCAAGAAGACAGTCCGCTACGGCACTGAAGCTTTCTTT,CASKKTVRYGTEAFF,.,TRBJ1-1,.,TRBV10-2
TGTGCCAGCAGCCGTCTTCTAGTATCGGGGGAGCAGTACTTC,CASSRLLVSGEQYF,.,TRBJ2-7,.,TRBV9
TGTGCCAGCAGCTTAGTCTGGACTAGCGGGACCCCGAACACCGGGGAGCTGTTTTTT,CASSLVWTSGTPNTGELFF,TRBD2,TRBJ2-2,.,TRBV7-9
TGTGCCAGCAGTTTTTGGACTAGCGGTGGTCAAGAGACCCAGTACTTC,CASSFWTSGGQETQYF,TRBD2,TRBJ2-5,.,TRBV28
TGTGCCAGCAGCTTACGGCGGGGGCGTGACAGTCATCCACTGCAGTATTTT,CASSLRRGRDSHPLQYF,.,TRBJ2-3,.,TRBV7-9
TGTGCCAGCAGTTTATTTGGGATTACAGGGCGAACTAACTATGGCTACACCTTC,CASSLFGITGRTNYGYTF,.,TRBJ1-2,.,TRBV28
TGTGCCAGCAGCCTAGGACAGGGACGCTACGAGCAGTACTTC,CASSLGQGRYEQYF,TRBD1,TRBJ2-7,.,TRBV5-4
TGCGCCAGCAGCCCCCCGGGACACTTCTACGAGCAGTACTTC,CASSPPGHFYEQYF,.,TRBJ2-7,.,TRBV4-1
TGTGCCAGCAGCTTAGTAGGGGGCGATGAGCAGTTCTTC,CASSLVGGDEQFF,TRBD1,TRBJ2-1,once,TRBV5-6
TGTGCCAGCAGTGAAGCGAACGGCTACGAGCAGTACTTC,CASSEANGYEQYF,.,TRBJ2-7,few,TRBV2
TGTGCCAGCTCACCAGCAGGGGCCCCCTACGAGCAGTACTTC,CASSPAGAPYEQYF,.,TRBJ2-7,.,TRBV18
TGTGCCAGCAGTGAATTCCCCGGGAATGAGCAGTTCTTC,CASSEFPGNEQFF,.,TRBJ2-1,.,TRBV2
TGTGCCAGCAGTGAACCCCGGAGCACTGAAGCTTTCTTT,CASSEPRSTEAFF,.,TRBJ1-1,.,TRBV6-1
TGTGCCAGCAGTTTATCTTCTAGCGGGAGGGCCTTCACCGGGGAGCTGTTTTTT,CASSLSSSGRAFTGELFF,TRBD2,TRBJ2-2,once,TRBV28
TGTGCCAGCAGACCGGACAGAGGCTCTGGAAACACCATATATTTT,CASRPDRGSGNTIYF,.,TRBJ1-3,.,TRBV6-4
TGCGCCAGCAGCCCGCTGCCGGGACAGGGGGAAACTGAAGCTTTCTTT,CASSPLPGQGETEAFF,TRBD1,TRBJ1-1,.,TRBV5-1
TGTGCCAGCAGCAAAGGATCGTGGGGGCTGGAAAAACTGTTTTTT,CASSKGSWGLEKLFF,.,TRBJ1-4,.,TRBV21-1
TGCGGCCCGACACTCGGCCCTGAAGCTTTCTTT,CGPTLGPEAFF,.,TRBJ1-1,.,TRBV20-1
TGTGCCAGCAGTGGCTCCTTTCGTTCGGGGACAGATACGCAGTATTTT,CASSGSFRSGTDTQYF,.,TRBJ2-3,.,TRBV6-1
TGTGCCAGCAGCTTAATCCGGGGACTAGCGGACAAAAGAAGGGGACCATACAATGAGCAGTTCTTC,CASSLIRGLADKRRGPYNEQFF,TRBD2,TRBJ2-1,.,TRBV7-3
TGTGCCAGCAGTCGGGACAGGGGGCACACCGGGGAGCTGTTTTTT,CASSRDRGHTGELFF,TRBD1,TRBJ2-2,.,TRBV2
TGTGCCAGCAGTTCTGCGACAGTCCCCTATGGCTACACCTTC,CASSSATVPYGYTF,.,TRBJ1-2,.,TRBV2
TGCGCCAGCAGCTTGATGGACAGGGGGCATTTTACAGATACGCAGTATTTT,CASSLMDRGHFTDTQYF,TRBD1,TRBJ2-3,.,TRBV5-1
TGCGCCAGCAGCCGGAGGTTTGGGGGACAGGGGTCCTCGGGGGAGACCCAGTACTTC,CASSRRFGGQGSSGETQYF,TRBD1,TRBJ2-5,.,TRBV4-1
TGTGCCAGCAGTATGAGCGGGGGACAGTTCTTC,CASSMSGGQFF,TRBD2,TRBJ2-1,.,TRBV6-1
TGTGCCAGCGGGCAATTCGAAAAACTGTTTTTT,CASGQFEKLFF,.,TRBJ1-4,.,TRBV25-1
TGTGCCAGCAGCTTACAGAGGGGTTACAGGACAGGGGGCAATCAGCCCCAGCATTTT,CASSLQRGYRTGGNQPQHF,TRBD1,TRBJ1-5,.,TRBV5-6
TGTGCCAGCAGTCGGGGACAGAACAATGAGCAGTTCTTC,CASSRGQNNEQFF,TRBD1,TRBJ2-1,.,TRBV7-2
TGTGCCAGTCAACCCGGGGGGGATAATCAGCCCCAGCATTTT,CASQPGGDNQPQHF,.,TRBJ1-5,.,TRBV5-5
TGTGCCTGGAGTATCCCTCTAGGACAGGGGTGGGAAAACACCATATATTTT,CAWSIPLGQGWENTIYF,TRBD1,TRBJ1-3,.,TRBV30
TGTGCCAGCAGTTACTCGATTGCAGGGCGGACTGAAGCTTTCTTT,CASSYSIAGRTEAFF,.,TRBJ1-1,once,TRBV6-5
TGTGCCAGCAGTTCCGGGACAGGGGGCAATCAGCCCCAGCATTTT,CASSSGTGGNQPQHF,TRBD1,TRBJ1-5,.,TRBV6-6
TGTGCCAGCAGCCAGGACTATATCAATGAGCAGTTCTTC,CASSQDYINEQFF,.,TRBJ2-1,.,TRBV27
TGCGCCAGCAGCTTAGGGTGGCTGGCCCGGGACAGTGACACCGGGGAGCTGTTTTTT,CASSLGWLARDSDTGELFF,TRBD1,TRBJ2-2,.,TRBV5-1
TGCGCCAGCAGCCCCCTGGACAAAACAGATACGCAGTATTTT,CASSPLDKTDTQYF,.,TRBJ2-3,.,TRBV5-1
TGTGCCAGCAGTGACTCGACAGGGGGCGCAGATACGCAGTATTTT,CASSDSTGGADTQYF,TRBD1,TRBJ2-3,.,TRBV6-4
TGTGCCAGCAGCTTGGGTGGATTAGCGGGAGGAAGGTACGAGCAGTACTTC,CASSLGGLAGGRYEQYF,TRBD2,TRBJ2-7,.,TRBV5-4
TGTGCCAGCAGCCGAACACGGGGAGGCGAGACCCAGTACTTC,CASSRTRGGETQYF,.,TRBJ2-5,.,TRBV7-9
TGTGCCAGCAGCGTAGAACAGGGCAAGATCACAGATACGCAGTATTTT,CASSVEQGKITDTQYF,.,TRBJ2-3,.,TRBV9
TGCAGCGTTGAAGTCGGCGGGAGACAATACGAGCAGTACTTC,CSVEVGGRQYEQYF,TRBD2,TRBJ2-7,once,TRBV29-1
TGTGCCAGCAGCGGAGGGGGCACAGATACGCAGTATTTT,CASSGGGTDTQYF,.,TRBJ2-3,once,TRBV7-8
TGTGCCAGCAGCTTAGTTCTGGGGCCAGGCACTGAAGCTTTCTTT,CASSLVLGPGTEAFF,.,TRBJ1-1,.,TRBV11-2
TGTGCCAGCAGCCCCGGACAGGGGGCGTTTGGAAACACCATATATTTT,CASSPGQGAFGNTIYF,TRBD1,TRBJ1-3,.,TRBV11-2
TGTGCCAGCAGCTTAGAAAAGCGGGCCCCCAAAAACATTCAGTACTTC,CASSLEKRAPKNIQYF,.,TRBJ2-4,.,TRBV11-2
TGTGCCAGCAGTTTCGGAGGGAACACTGAAGCTTTCTTT,CASSFGGNTEAFF,.,TRBJ1-1,.,TRBV28
TGTGCCAGCTCACCTCCGACAGGGGAAGAGCAGTTCTTC,CASSPPTGEEQFF,TRBD1,TRBJ2-1,.,TRBV18
TGTGCCAGCTCAAGTCCGGGACAGGGTGGGTCCGAGCAGTACTTC,CASSSPGQGGSEQYF,TRBD1,TRBJ2-7,few,TRBV18